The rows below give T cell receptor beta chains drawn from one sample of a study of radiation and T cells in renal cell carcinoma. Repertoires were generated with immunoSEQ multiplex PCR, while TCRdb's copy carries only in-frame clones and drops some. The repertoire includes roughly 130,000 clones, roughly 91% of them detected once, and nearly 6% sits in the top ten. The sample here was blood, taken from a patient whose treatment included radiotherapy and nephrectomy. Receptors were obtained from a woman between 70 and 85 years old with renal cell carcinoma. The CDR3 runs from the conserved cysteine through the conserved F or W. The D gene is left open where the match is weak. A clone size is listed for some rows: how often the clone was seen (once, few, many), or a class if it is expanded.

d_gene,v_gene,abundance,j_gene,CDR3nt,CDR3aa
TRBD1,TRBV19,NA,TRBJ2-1,TGTGCCAGCCGACAGGGGGCGGGAAATGAGCAGTTCTTC,CASRQGAGNEQFF
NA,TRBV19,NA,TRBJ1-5,TGTGCCAGTAGTATAGGGGCGGGGACAAATCAGCCCCAGCATTTT,CASSIGAGTNQPQHF
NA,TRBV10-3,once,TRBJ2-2,TGTGCCATCAGTGACAAATACCCCACCGGGGAGCTGTTTTTT,CAISDKYPTGELFF
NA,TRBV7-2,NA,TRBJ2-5,TGTGCCAGCAGCTTAGTTGCGACAGCAGAGACCCAGTACTTC,CASSLVATAETQYF
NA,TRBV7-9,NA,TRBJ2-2,TGTGCCAGCAGCCTTAGTCGTGGGACCTACACCGGGGAGCTGTTTTTT,CASSLSRGTYTGELFF
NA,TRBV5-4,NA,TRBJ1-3,TGTGCCAGCAGCTCAAACGGCGGGTCCTCTGGAAACACCATATATTTT,CASSSNGGSSGNTIYF
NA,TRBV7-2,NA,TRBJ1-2,TGTGCCAGCAGCTTAGCAGGATCCAACTATGGCTACACCTTC,CASSLAGSNYGYTF
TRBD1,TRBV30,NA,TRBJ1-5,TGTGCCTGGAGTGTGTGGACAGGGGGCGTTTTTGGCAATCAGCCCCAGCATTTT,CAWSVWTGGVFGNQPQHF
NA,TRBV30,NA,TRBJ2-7,TGTGCCTGGAGTGGGACTGTTTCCTACGAGCAGTACTTC,CAWSGTVSYEQYF
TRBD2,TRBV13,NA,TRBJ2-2,TGTGCCAGCAAAACACTAGCGGGGGCTTCGAACACCGGGGAGCTGTTTTTT,CASKTLAGASNTGELFF
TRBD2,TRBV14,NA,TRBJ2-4,TGTGCCAGCAGCCAAGGGACTAGCGGGGTACTAGCCAAAAACATTCAGTACTTC,CASSQGTSGVLAKNIQYF